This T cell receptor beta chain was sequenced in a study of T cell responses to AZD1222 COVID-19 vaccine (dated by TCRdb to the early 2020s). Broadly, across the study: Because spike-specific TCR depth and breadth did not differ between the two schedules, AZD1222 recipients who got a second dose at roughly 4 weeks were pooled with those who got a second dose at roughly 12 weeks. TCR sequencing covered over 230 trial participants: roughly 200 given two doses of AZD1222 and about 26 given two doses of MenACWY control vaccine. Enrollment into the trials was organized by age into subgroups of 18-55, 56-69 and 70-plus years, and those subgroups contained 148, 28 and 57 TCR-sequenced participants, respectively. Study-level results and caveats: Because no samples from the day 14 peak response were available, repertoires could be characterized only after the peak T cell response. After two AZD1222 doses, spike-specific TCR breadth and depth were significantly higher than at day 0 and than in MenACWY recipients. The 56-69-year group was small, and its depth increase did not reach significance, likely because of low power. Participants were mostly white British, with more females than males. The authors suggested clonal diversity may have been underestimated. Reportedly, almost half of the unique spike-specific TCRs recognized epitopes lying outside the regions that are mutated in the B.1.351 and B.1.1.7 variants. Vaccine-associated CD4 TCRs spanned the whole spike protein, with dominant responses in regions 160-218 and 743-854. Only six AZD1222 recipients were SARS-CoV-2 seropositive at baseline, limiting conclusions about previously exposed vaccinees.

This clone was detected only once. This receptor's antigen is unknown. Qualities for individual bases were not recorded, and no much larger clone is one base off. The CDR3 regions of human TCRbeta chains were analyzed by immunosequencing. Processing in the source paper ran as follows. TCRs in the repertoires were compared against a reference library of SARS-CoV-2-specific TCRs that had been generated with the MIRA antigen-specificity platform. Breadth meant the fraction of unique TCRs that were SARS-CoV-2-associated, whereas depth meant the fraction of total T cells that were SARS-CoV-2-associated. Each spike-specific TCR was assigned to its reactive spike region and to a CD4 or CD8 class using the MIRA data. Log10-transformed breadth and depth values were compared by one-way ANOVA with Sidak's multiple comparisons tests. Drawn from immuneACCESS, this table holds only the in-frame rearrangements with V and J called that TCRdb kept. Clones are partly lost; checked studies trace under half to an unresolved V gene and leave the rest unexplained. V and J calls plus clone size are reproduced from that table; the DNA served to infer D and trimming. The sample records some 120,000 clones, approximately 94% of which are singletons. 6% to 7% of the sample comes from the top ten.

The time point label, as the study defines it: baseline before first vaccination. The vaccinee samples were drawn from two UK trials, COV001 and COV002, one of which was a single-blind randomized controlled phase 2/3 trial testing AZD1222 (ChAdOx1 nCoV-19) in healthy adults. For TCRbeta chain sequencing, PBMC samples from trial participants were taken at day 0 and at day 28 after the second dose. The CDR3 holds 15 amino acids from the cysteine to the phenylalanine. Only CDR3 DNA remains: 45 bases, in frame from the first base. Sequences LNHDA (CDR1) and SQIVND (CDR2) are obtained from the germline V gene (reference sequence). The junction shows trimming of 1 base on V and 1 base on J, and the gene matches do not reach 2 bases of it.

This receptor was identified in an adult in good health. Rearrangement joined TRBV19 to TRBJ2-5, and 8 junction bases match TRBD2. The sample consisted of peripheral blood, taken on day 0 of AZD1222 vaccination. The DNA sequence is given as TGTGCCAGTAGTATAGGAACTAGCGGCCAAGAGACCCAGTACTTC. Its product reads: CASSIGTSGQETQYF.